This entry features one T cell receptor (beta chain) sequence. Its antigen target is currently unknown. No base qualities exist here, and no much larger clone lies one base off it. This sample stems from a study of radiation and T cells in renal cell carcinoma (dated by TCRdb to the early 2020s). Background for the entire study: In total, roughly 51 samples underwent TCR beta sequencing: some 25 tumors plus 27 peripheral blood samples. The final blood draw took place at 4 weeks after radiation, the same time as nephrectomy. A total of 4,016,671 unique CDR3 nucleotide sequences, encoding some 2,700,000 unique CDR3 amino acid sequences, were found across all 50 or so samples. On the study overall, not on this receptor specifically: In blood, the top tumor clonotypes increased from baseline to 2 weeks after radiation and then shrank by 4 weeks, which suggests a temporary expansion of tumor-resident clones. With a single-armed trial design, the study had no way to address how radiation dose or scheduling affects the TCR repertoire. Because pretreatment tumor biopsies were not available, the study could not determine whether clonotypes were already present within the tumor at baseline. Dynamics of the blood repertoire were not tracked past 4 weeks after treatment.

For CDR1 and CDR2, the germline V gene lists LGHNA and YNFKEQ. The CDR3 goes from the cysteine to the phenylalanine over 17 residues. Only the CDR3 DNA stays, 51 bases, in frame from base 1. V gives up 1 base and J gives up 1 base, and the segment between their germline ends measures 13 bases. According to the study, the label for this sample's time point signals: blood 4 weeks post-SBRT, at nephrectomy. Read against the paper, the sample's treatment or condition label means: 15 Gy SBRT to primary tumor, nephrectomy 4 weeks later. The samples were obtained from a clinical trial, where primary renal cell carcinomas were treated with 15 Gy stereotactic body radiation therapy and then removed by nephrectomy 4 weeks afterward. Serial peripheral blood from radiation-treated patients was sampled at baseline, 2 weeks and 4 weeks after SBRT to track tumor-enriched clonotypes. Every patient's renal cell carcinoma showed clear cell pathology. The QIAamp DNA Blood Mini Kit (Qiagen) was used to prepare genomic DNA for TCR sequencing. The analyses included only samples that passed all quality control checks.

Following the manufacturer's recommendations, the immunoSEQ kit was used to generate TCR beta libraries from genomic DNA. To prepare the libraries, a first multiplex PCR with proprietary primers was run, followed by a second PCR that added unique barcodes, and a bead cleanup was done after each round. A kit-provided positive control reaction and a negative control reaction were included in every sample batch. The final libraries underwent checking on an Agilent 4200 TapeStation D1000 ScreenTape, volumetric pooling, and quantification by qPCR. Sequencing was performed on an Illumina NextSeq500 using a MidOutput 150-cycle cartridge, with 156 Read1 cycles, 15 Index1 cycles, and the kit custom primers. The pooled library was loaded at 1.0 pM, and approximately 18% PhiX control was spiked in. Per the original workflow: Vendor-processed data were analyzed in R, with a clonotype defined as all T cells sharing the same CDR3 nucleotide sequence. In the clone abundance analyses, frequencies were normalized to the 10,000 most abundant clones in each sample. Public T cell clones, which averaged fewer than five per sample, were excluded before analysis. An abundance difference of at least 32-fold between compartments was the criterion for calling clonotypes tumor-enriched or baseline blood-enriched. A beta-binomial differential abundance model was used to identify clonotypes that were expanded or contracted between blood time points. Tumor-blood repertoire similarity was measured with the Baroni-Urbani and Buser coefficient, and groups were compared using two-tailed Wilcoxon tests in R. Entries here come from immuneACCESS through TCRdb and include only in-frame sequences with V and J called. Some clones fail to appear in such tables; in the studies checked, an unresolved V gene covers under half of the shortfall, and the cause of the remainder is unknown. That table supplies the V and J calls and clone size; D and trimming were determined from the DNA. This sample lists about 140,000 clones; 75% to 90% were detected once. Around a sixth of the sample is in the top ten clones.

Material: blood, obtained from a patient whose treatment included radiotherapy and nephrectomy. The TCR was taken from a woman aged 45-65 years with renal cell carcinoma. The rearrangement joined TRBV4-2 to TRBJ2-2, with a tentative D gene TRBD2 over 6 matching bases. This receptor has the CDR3 CASSQVSPGENTGELFF. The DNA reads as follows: TGTGCCAGCAGCCAAGTCTCCCCGGGAGAGAACACCGGGGAGCTGTTTTTT.